These 5 T cell receptor beta chains were sequenced from one sample in a study of metastatic and nonmetastatic thyroid tumors (dated by TCRdb to the early 2020s). Before undergoing thyroid surgery, none of the patients had been given any kind of treatment. Library preparation was by PCR. Sequencing was carried out with an Illumina HiSeq 4000. The raw public reads went through TCRdb reprocessing: fastp at Q25, MiXCR clone calling, in-frame beta chains kept. The sample has about 30,000 clones on record, about 15% of them singletons. Clones ranked in the top ten supply about 4.2% of the sample. The specimen was blood. The source is a female donor with papillary thyroid cancer or a benign thyroid nodule (not recorded which). Some clones in this sample may be carry-over from other donors' samples.

About this clone itself: This may be a read error: a much more frequent sequence differs by one nucleotide. Other DNA sequences from this sample encode an identical CDR3 as well. This chain connects TRBV14 to TRBJ1-4; 7 bases are a match to TRBD1. Per the germline V gene, CDR1 is SGHDN and CDR2 is FVKESK. The CDR3 runs 14 residues. The CDR3 spells CASSQTGWSEKLFF. The CDR3 DNA reads TGTGCCAGTAGCCAGACAGGGTGGAGTGAAAAACTGTTTTTT.

This clone occurred many times. The rearrangement links TRBV29-1 to TRBJ1-1; D is undetermined. Germline V gene lookup returns CDR1 SQVTM and CDR2 ANQGSEA. This CDR3 is built from 10 residues. Trimming removed 7 bases from V and 2 bases from J, with 5 bases in between. CDR3 coding DNA: TGCAGCGCCCAAAACACTGAAGCTTTCTTT. Its translation: CSAQNTEAFF.

In this sample, this clone turned up many times. This rearrangement joins TRBV5-1 to TRBJ2-2, with D hard to call. The CDR3 loop spans 14 amino acids. The germline gives CDR1 SGHRS, CDR2 YFSETQ. Trimming pared 4 bases from V and 3 bases from J, leaving 10 bases between. Here the CDR3 DNA reads TGCGCCAGCAGCCTGTACCCGGACACCGGGGAGCTGTTTTTT. Translated, it gives CASSLYPDTGELFF. Together with reference TRBV5-1 and TRBJ2-2, the CDR3 gives the full variable domain: KAGVTQTPRYLIKTRGQQVTLSCSPISGHRSVSWYQQTPGQGLQFLFEYFSETQRNKGNFPGRFSGRQFSNSRSEMNVSTLELGDSALYLCASSLYPDTGELFFGEGSRLTVL.

This clone has a count of ten or more. Other DNA sequences from this sample encode an identical CDR3 as well. The rearrangement uses TRBV29-1 and TRBJ2-3, with D possibly matching TRBD2 (5 bases). The CDR3 length is 14 residues. V was clipped by 3 bases and J by 3 bases, with 13 bases between them. Germline-derived CDR1 and CDR2 are SQVTM and ANQGSEA. CDR3 residues: CSVDNSEGTDTQYF. The CDR3 region has the DNA TGCAGCGTTGACAACTCCGAGGGAACAGATACGCAGTATTTT.

This clone was counted at least ten times. This sequence joins TRBV28 and TRBJ1-2; D might be TRBD1 (6 bases). The germline V and J ends were trimmed by 4 bases and 7 bases, with 16 bases remaining between them. The CDR3 runs 14 residues. Germline CDR1 is MDHEN and CDR2 is SYDVKM. For the CDR3, the DNA is TGTGCCAGCAGTTCCGTTCGGGGGGGCGGTGGCTACACCTTC. Translation: CASSSVRGGGGYTF.